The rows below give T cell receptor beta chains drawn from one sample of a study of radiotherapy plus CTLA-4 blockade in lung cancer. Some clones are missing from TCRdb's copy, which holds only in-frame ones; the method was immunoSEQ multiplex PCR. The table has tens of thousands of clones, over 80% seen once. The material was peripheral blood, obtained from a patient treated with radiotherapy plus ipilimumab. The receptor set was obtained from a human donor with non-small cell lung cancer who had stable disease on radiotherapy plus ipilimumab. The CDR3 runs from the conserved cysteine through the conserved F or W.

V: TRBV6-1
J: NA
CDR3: CASSEVGGAGTYEQYF

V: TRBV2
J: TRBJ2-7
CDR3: CASRRREIGSYEQYF

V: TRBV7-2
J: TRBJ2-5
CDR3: CASSLTSGGYQETQYF

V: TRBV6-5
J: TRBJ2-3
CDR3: CASSPRQARDTQYF

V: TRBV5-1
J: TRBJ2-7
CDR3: CASSLSSYEQYF

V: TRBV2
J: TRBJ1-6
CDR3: CASSVGTDYNSPLHF

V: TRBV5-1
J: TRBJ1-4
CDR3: CASSPYRGPNEKLFF

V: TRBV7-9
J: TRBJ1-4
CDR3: CASSRTGGQGNEKLFF

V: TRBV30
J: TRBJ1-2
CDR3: CAWSVTENYGYTF

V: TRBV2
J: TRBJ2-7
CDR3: CASSLRQGLWEQYF

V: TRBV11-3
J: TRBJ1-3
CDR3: CASSLSRGNTIYF

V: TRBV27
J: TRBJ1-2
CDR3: CASSLDRSTNYGYTF

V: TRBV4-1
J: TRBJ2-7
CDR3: CASSQAEGTLLSYEQYF

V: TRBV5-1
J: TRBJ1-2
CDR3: CASSPGLGSDGYTF

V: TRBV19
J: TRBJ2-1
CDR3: CASSIVTSGPYNEQFF

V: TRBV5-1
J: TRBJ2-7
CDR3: CASSTGGVVNYEQYF

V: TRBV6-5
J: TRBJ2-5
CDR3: CASSPQGAYQETQYF

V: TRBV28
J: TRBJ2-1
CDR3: CASSWSQAQNEQFF

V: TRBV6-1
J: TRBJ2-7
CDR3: CASRGRGSYEQYF

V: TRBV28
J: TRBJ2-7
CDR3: CASSFSGTAYEQYF

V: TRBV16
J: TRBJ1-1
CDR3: CASSQNPHTKSAFF

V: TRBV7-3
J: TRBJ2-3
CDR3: CASSPDRDRVVSDTQYF

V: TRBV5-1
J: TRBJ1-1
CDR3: CASSRTQGAGREAFF

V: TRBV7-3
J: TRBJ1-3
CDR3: CASSLRGTGAGNTIYF

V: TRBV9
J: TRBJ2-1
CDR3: CASSPRSSGRDHEQFF

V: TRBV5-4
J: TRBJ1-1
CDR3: CASSLRDRRDTEAFF

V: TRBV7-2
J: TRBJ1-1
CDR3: CASSLDPGGDTEAFF

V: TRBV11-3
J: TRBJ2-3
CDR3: CASSIDGSATDTQYF

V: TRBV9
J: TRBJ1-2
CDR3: CASSPNFNIYGYTF

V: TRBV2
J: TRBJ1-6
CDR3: CASGGQGRSNSPLHF

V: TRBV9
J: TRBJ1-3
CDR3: CASSNKGNSGNTIYF

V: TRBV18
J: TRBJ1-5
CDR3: CASSPAAIGNQPQHF

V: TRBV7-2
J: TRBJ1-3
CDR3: CASSLQGTGSGNTIYF

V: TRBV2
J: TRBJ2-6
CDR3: CASSLGQGSSGANVLTF

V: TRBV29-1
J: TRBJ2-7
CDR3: CSIGQPGPGEQYF

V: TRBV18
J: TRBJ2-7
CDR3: CASSPRGAGDYEQYF

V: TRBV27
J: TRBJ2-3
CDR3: CASRLQGSGPTDTQYF

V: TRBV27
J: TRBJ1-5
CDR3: CASSLGVRQPQHF

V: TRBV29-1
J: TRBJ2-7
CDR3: CSVEGSAYEQYF

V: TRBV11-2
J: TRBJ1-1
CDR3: CASSRDRERAFF

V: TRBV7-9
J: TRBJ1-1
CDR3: CASSLDSVRSTEAFF

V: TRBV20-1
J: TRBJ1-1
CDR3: CSARGSTEAFF

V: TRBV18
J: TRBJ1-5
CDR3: CASSPPSDSSNQPQHF

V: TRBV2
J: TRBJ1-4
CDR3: CASSSTGVEKLFF

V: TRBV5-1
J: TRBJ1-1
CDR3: CASSFRSGAFF

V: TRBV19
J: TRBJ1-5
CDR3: CASTTGANQPQHF

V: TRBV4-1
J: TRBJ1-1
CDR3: CASSQERTGMAFF

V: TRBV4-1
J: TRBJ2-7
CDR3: CASSREGGDGSYEQYF

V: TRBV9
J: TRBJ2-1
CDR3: CASSVGDGYNEQFF

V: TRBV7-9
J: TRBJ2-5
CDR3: CASSRTSGGYQETQYF

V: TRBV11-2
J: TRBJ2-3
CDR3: CASSLRGGGFTDTQYF

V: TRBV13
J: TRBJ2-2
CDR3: CASSLAGLGGELFF

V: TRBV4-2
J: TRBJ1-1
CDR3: CASSQAGTENTEAFF

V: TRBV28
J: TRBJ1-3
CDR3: CASRPTTGSRTGNTIYF

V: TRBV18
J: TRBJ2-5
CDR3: CASSREIQGQETQYF

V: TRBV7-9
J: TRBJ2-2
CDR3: CASSLYFTGELFF